What follows are 5 T cell receptor beta chains derived from one specimen sequenced in a study of blood T cell repertoires in COVID-19. Clones were read by immunoSEQ multiplex PCR, and TCRdb kept only the in-frame ones, dropping some. The sample shows roughly 250,000 clones, approximately 90% of them seen only once. The sequencing sample was made of peripheral blood. Receptors were obtained from a woman aged 40 to 50 with acute or convalescent COVID-19.

This clone came up a few times. Other DNA sequences in the same sample also yield this CDR3. The chain carries TRBV4-1 and TRBJ1-1, with unresolved D. Between the trimmed V and J ends, which lost 0 bases and 1 base, there was a span of 9 bases. This CDR3 contains 15 residues. Germline V gene lookup returns CDR1 MGHRA and CDR2 YSYEKL. The DNA of the CDR3 is TGCGCCAGCAGCCAAGATGGCGGAGGGAACACTGAAGCTTTCTTT. Residues: CASSQDGGGNTEAFF.

The rearrangement links TRBV7-8 to TRBJ1-6, with no clear D. The V end lost 1 base, the J end lost 14 bases, and 12 bases lay between the germline ends. CDR1 is SGHVS, CDR2 FQNEAQ, per germline. The CDR3 contains 13 residues. CDR3 coding DNA: TGTGCCAGCAGCTTAGAGCCGGGCGGGTCCCTCCACTTT. It codes for CASSLEPGGSLHF.

This clone turned up a few times. The chain couples TRBV12-2 to TRBJ1-5; whether TRBD1, the table's D call, matches the DNA was not checked. TRBV12-2 is deemed a pseudogene. There are 16 residues in the CDR3. The CDR3, as DNA: TGTGCAAGTCGCACCCCAGGGAAATTGGGTAGTCAGCCCCAGCATTTT. Its protein is CASRTPGKLGSQPQHF.

The V gene is TRBV6-6, the J gene TRBJ1-2; D gene uncertain. CDR1 and CDR2 from the germline V gene are MNHNY and SVGAGI (reference sequence). CDR3 length equals 15 residues. The ends were cut back, 2 bases at V and 5 bases at J, with 15 bases in the middle. CDR3 sequence reads: CASSYPERVLYGYTF. The CDR3 DNA sequence: TGTGCCAGCAGTTACCCCGAGAGGGTTCTATATGGCTACACCTTC.

The rearrangement joins TRBV27 to TRBJ1-1; tentative D call: TRBD1 (6 bases). CDR3 length: 11 residues. Deletions cut 5 bases from V and 9 bases from J, with 10 bases between. CDR1 is MNHEY, CDR2 SMNVEV, per germline (reference sequence). This CDR3 is CASSGQGKAFF. CDR3 coding DNA: TGTGCCAGCAGTGGCCAGGGGAAAGCTTTCTTT.